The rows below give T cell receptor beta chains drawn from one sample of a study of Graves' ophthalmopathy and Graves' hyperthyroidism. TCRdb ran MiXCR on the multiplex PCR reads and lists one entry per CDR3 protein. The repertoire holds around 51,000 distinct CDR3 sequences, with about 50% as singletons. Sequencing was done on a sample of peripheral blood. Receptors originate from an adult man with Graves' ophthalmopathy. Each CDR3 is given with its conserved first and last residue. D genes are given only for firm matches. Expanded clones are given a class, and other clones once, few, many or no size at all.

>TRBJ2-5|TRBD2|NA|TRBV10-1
CASSEGLAGNQETQYF
TGCGCCAGCAGTGAGGGACTAGCGGGAAATCAAGAGACCCAGTACTTC
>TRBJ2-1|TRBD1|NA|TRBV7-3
CASSQTGSATCEQFF
TGTGCCAGCAGCCAGACAGGGAGCGCAACGTGTGAGCAGTTCTTC
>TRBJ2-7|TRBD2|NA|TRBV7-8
CASSTSSGAYEQYF
TGTGCCAGCAGCACATCTAGCGGGGCCTACGAGCAGTACTTC
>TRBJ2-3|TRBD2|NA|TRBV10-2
CANRGTSGPGTDTQYF
TGCGCCAATCGAGGGACTAGCGGGCCTGGCACAGATACGCAGTATTTT
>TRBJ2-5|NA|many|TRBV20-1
CSARNPGRGAQETQYF
TGCAGTGCTAGAAACCCGGGGAGAGGGGCGCAAGAGACCCAGTACTTC
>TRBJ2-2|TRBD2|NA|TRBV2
CASSGQREFGGELFF
TGTGCCAGCAGTGGTCAGCGGGAGTTCGGCGGGGAGCTGTTTTTT
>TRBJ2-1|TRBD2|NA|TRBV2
CASRTSGGAYNEQFF
TGTGCCAGCAGGACTAGCGGGGGGGCCTACAATGAGCAGTTCTTC
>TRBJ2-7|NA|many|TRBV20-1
CSAPARAGSYEQYF
TGCAGTGCACCCGCCAGGGCCGGCTCCTACGAGCAGTACTTC
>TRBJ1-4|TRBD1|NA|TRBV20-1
CSARDPQGVYELQEKLFF
TGCAGTGCTAGAGATCCCCAGGGGGTGTACGAATTGCAGGAAAAACTGTTTTTT
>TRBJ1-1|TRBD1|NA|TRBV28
CAGQGAPGRTEALF
TGTGCCGGACAGGGCGCGCCGGGTCGCACTGAAGCTCTCTTT
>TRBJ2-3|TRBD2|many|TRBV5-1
CASSLFLAGGPTDTQYF
TGCGCCAGCAGCTTGTTTCTAGCGGGAGGACCCACCGATACGCAGTATTTT
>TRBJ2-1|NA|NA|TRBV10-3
CAISKGDKEEQFF
TGTGCCATCAGCAAAGGGGACAAGGAGGAGCAGTTCTTC
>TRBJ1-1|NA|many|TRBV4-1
CASRQSRYTEAFF
TGCGCCAGCAGACAAAGTCGGTACACTGAAGCTTTCTTT
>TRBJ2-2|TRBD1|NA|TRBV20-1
CSARVTDRGRRGELFF
TGCAGTGCTAGGGTGACCGACAGGGGACGACGGGGCGAGCTGTTTTTT
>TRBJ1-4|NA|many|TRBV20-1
CSARDFEKLFF
TGCAGTGCTAGAGATTTCGAAAAACTGTTTTTT
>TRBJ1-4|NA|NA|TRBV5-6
CASSKTSGDEKLFF
TGTGCCAGCAGCAAGACTAGCGGGGATGAAAAACTGTTTTTT
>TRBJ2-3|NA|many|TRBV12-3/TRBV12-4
CASSYPIDSALPDTQYF
TGTGCCAGCAGTTACCCGATCGATAGCGCGTTGCCAGATACGCAGTATTTT
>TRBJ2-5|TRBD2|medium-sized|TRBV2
CASRDLAGGLTETQYF
TGTGCCAGCAGGGACCTAGCGGGAGGGCTTACCGAGACCCAGTACTTC
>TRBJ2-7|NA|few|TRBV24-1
CATSDPAGGAYEQYF
TGTGCCACCAGTGATCCCGCTGGAGGGGCCTACGAGCAGTACTTC
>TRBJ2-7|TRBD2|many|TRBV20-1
CSSPGGETYYEQYF
TGCAGTTCACCGGGGGGGGAAACCTACTACGAGCAGTACTTC
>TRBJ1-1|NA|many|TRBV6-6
CASSYSDITEAFF
TGTGCCAGCAGTTACTCGGACATAACTGAAGCTTTCTTT
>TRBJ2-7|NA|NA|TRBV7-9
CASSGGRVYEQYF
TGTGCCAGCAGCGGGGGCAGGGTGTACGAGCAGTACTTC
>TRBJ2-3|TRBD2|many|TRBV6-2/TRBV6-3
CASRGLAGRSPSTDTQYF
TGTGCCAGCCGTGGGTTAGCGGGACGTTCACCTAGCACAGATACGCAGTATTTT
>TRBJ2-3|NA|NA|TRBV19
CASSIGGRETDTQYF
TGTGCCAGTAGTATAGGTGGCAGGGAGACAGATACGCAGTATTTT
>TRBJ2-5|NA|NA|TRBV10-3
CAISDRLAGETQYF
TGTGCCATCAGTGACCGGCTAGCCGGGGAGACCCAGTACTTC
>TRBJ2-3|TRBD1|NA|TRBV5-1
CASSPGRGLADTQYF
TGCGCCAGCAGTCCGGGCAGGGGGCTCGCAGACACGCAGTATTTT
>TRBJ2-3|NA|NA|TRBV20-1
CSARAGTDTQYF
TGCAGTGCACGGGCCGGCACAGATACGCAGTATTTT
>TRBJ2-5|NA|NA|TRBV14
CASSQGQRYQETQYF
TGTGCCAGCAGCCAAGGCCAGAGGTACCAAGAGACCCAGTACTTC
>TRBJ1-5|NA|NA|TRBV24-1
CATSDHQGQPQHF
TGTGCCACCAGTGATCACCAGGGGCAGCCCCAGCATTTT
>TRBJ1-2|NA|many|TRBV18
CASSPGDYGYTF
TGTGCCAGCTCACCCGGGGACTATGGCTACACCTTC
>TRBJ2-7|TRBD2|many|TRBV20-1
CSARVSGRDYEQYF
TGCAGTGCCAGAGTTAGCGGGAGAGACTACGAGCAGTACTTC
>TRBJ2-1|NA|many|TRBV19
CASSIIPQGPWNEQFF
TGTGCCAGTAGTATTATCCCCCAGGGTCCATGGAATGAGCAGTTCTTC
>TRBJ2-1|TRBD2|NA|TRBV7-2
CASSAGTSGTDEQFF
TGTGCCAGCAGCGCGGGGACTAGCGGGACCGATGAGCAGTTCTTC
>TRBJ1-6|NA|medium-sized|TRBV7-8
CASSPTPDSPLHF
TGTGCCAGCAGCCCCACCCCTGATTCACCCCTCCACTTT
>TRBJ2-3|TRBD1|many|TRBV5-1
CASRPSEKGGVYTQYF
TGCGCCAGCAGGCCCTCTGAGAAAGGGGGCGTATATACGCAGTATTTT
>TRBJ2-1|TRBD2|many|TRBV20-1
CSARDSGRAEAFF
TGCAGTGCCCGCGATAGCGGGAGGGCCGAGGCGTTCTTC
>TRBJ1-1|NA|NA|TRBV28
CASSSSLGGPTEAFF
TGTGCCAGCAGTTCCTCCTTGGGGGGGCCCACCGAAGCTTTCTTT
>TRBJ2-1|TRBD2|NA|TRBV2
CASSALAGANEQFF
TGTGCCAGCAGTGCACTAGCGGGGGCAAATGAGCAGTTCTTC
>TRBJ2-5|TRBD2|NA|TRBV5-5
CASSPGLAGPRGTQYF
TGTGCCAGCAGCCCTGGACTAGCGGGGCCGCGTGGGACCCAGTACTTC
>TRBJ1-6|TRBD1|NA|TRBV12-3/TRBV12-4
CASRGSHRGTLGSPLHF
TGTGCCAGCAGGGGTTCGCACAGGGGAACCTTAGGTTCACCCCTCCACTTT
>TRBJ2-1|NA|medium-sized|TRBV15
CATSGERLRSYNEQFF
TGTGCCACCAGCGGAGAAAGACTGCGCTCCTACAATGAGCAGTTCTTC
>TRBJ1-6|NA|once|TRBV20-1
CSARVVGNSPLHF
TGCAGTGCTAGAGTAGTGGGAAATTCACCCCTCCACTTT
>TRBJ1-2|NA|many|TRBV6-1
CASSEGYGGGGYTF
TGTGCCAGCAGTGAAGGATATGGGGGAGGCGGCTACACCTTC
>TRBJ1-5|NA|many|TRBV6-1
CASRPTGDSNQPQHF
TGTGCCAGCAGGCCGACGGGAGATAGCAATCAGCCCCAGCATTTT
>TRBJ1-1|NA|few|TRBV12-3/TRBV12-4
CASSRKKLTEAFF
TGTGCCAGCAGCCGAAAAAAGCTCACTGAAGCTTTCTTT
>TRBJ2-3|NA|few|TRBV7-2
CASSLGERTDTQYF
TGTGCCAGCAGCTTGGGGGAAAGGACAGATACGCAGTATTTT
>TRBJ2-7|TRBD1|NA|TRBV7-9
CASSSIPRGQGSYEQYF
TGTGCCAGCAGCTCGATACCCAGGGGGCAGGGCTCCTACGAGCAGTACTTC
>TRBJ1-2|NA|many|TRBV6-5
CANPTTGYGYTF
TGTGCCAACCCAACCACAGGATATGGCTACACCTTC
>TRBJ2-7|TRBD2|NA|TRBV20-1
CSAIRLAGVHSYEQYF
TGCAGTGCTATTCGACTAGCGGGGGTTCACTCCTACGAGCAGTACTTC
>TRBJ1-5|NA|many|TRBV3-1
CASSPAIGNQPQHF
TGTGCCAGCAGCCCGGCTATTGGCAATCAGCCCCAGCATTTT
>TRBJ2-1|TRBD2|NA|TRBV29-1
CSVEGTSGYNEQFF
TGCAGCGTTGAGGGGACTAGCGGGTACAATGAGCAGTTCTTC
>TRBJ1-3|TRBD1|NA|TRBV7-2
CASSLDRGYTIYF
TGTGCCAGCAGCTTGGACAGGGGGTACACCATATATTTT